This section outlines one TCR beta chain sequence together with its context. This likely came from a read error, as a far larger clone is one base away. The same CDR3 is also encoded by other DNA sequences in this sample. The data derive from a study of shared clonotypes between healthy human individuals. Profiling relied on immunoSEQ multiplex PCR, and the TCRdb table lists in-frame clones only, not all of them. Among about 520,000 clones listed, over 70% were seen once. The CDR3 consists of 17 residues. The germline CDR1 and CDR2 sequences are MDHEN and SYDVKM. The gene calls are TRBV28 and TRBJ1-2, with unresolved D. The specimen was PBMCs. The sequence derives from a woman between 40 and 55 years old in good health. Some clones in this sample may be carry-over from other donors' samples. CDR3 sequence: CASSFRNLGLGNYGYTF. The DNA of the CDR3 is TGTGCTAGCAGTTTCCGAAACCTTGGTTTGGGGAACTATGGCTACACCTTC.